This TCR beta chain was sequenced in a study of OX40 agonist ivuxolimab in advanced cancers. Concerning the study at large: Ivuxolimab, which targeted the costimulatory receptor OX40 (CD134), was an agonistic, fully human IgG2 monoclonal antibody. A male proportion of under 85% and a mean age of approximately 60 years, ranging from about 20 to 80, were recorded for the dose-escalation cohort. The paper describes the monotherapy dose-escalation part (N of about 47 patients) of the phase I trial of ivuxolimab. The point of sequencing TCRbeta in the periphery was to test whether ivuxolimab changed TCR sequence diversity and drove clonal T-cell expansion. Patients were allowed to have had prior anti-PD-1, anti-PD-L1 or anti-CTLA-4 therapy, and around 40% of the dose-escalation patients had previously received checkpoint inhibitors. Of the roughly 52 dose-escalation patients, hepatocellular carcinoma was present in 19, melanoma in approximately 15, renal cell carcinoma in 9 and head and neck cancer in 9. Intravenous ivuxolimab was administered to patients every 2 weeks at six dose levels: 0.01, 0.1, 0.3, 1.5, 3 and 10 mg/kg. Partial responses were achieved by three dose-escalation patients, of whom one had hepatocellular carcinoma and two had cutaneous melanoma. The investigation overall reported the following: Clonal expansion of both CD4+ and CD8+ blood T cells was observed from baseline to week 6 at doses 0.1 to 3.0 mg/kg. Antigen specificity was not determined for the clonally expanded peripheral T cells. After ivuxolimab, CD8+ T cells had more expanded clones than CD4+ T cells on average. In the 0.1-3.0 mg/kg groups, partial responders were among the patients with the lowest normalized peripheral clonal expansion, particularly in CD8+ T cells. Low levels of normalized T-cell clonal expansion were also shown by some nonresponding patients.

This clone occurred a few times. Its antigen is currently not known. Base qualities are missing; no much larger clone stands one base away. CDR1 and CDR2 are drawn from the germline V gene: SGHAT, FQNNGV. Here V drops 6 bases and J drops 15 bases, and the junction holds 14 bases not matched to any gene. The CDR3 sequence holds 13 residues, the cysteine and phenylalanine included. The kept DNA is CDR3 alone, 39 bases in frame from the first base. Patients with autoimmune disease history or receiving systemic immunosuppression were excluded from the trial. Peripheral blood for TCR sequencing was collected from all dose cohorts at baseline, on cycle 4 day 1, and on cycle 7 day 1. Samples came from an open-label, multicenter, first-in-human phase I dose-escalation trial of ivuxolimab. Adults with locally advanced or metastatic head and neck squamous cell, hepatocellular, melanoma or renal cell carcinoma were enrolled in the trial. Before TCR sequencing, CD4+ T cells and CD8+ T cells were sorted from peripheral blood as separate populations.

For sequencing of the TCRbeta CDR3 region, genomic DNA was extracted from the sorted cells. The immunoSEQ Assay was used to sequence the TCRbeta CDR3 regions. The table was pulled from immuneACCESS by TCRdb, which kept in-frame rearrangements only. Such tables lose some clones; where checked, under half of the loss comes from unresolved V genes, and the rest has no known cause. A total of roughly 80,000 clones appear in this sample, about 85% of them only once. The leading ten clones occupy 0.65% to 0.8% of the sample. The input for sequencing was CD4+ or CD8+ T cells sorted from blood, taken in a trial of the OX40 agonist ivuxolimab. The rearranged chain carries TRBV11-2 and TRBJ2-1; 7 junctional bases match TRBD2. The sequence was collected from an adult with an advanced solid tumor such as melanoma, head and neck, liver or kidney cancer. For the CDR3, the sequence is CASRYGGGPTLFF. The nucleotides are TGTGCCAGCAGGTATGGGGGGGGACCGACTCTGTTCTTC. With all but the CDR3 taken from the reference TRBV11-2 and TRBJ2-1 genes, the full variable domain is: EAGVAQSPRYKIIEKRQSVAFWCNPISGHATLYWYQQILGQGPKLLIQFQNNGVVDDSQLPKDRFSAERLKGVDSTLKIQPAKLEDSAVYLCASRYGGGPTLFFGPGTRLTVL.